Shown below are 19 T cell receptor beta chains from a single sample sequenced in a study of response to subunit inactivated influenza vaccine. TCRdb independently ran MiXCR on the RT-PCR reads; one entry per CDR3 protein. The data contain roughly 790,000 distinct CDR3 sequences, around 20% of them singletons. Sequencing used PBMCs from blood, obtained around 5 days after vaccination. The receptor set was obtained from a man aged 50 or older who received an inactivated influenza vaccine.

This rearrangement joins TRBV6-2 or TRBV6-3 to TRBJ2-7; weak D call: TRBD2 (5 bases). This CDR3 has 14 residues. The ends were cut back, 2 bases at V and 4 bases at J, with 12 bases in the middle. The germline gives CDR1 MNHEY, CDR2 SVGEGT. In DNA, the CDR3 is TGTGCCAGCAGTTACGGGTCGGGCGGGTACGAGCAGTACTTC. Translation gives CASSYGSGGYEQYF.

The chain links TRBV30 to TRBJ2-7; D might be TRBD1 or TRBD2, each matching 5 bases. Germline V gene data show CDR1 as GTSNPN and CDR2 as SVGIG (reference sequence). The CDR3 loop spans 15 amino acids. V shed 1 base and J shed 5 bases, with 18 bases lying between them. The CDR3 reads CAWSATGTSVNEQYF. The CDR3 nucleotides are TGTGCCTGGAGTGCTACCGGGACCTCGGTGAACGAGCAGTACTTC.

The chain carries TRBV10-3 and TRBJ2-7; D is perhaps TRBD1 (7 bases). V was clipped by 3 bases and J by 2 bases, with 17 bases between them. Germline CDR1 ENHRY, CDR2 SYGVKD. This CDR3 has 16 amino acids. CDR3 nucleotide sequence: TGTGCCATCAGTGATTTTGCAGGGGGGCATCCCTACGAGCAGTACTTC. Translating it yields CAISDFAGGHPYEQYF.

This rearrangement joins TRBV28 to TRBJ2-7, with D unclear. Per the germline V gene, CDR1 is MDHEN and CDR2 is SYDVKM. This CDR3 is built from 17 residues. V lost 2 bases to trimming and J lost 4 bases, with 21 bases between them. The CDR3 nucleotides read TGTGCCAGCAGTTTAGGGATCGGAGTTTCTTCCTCATACGAGCAGTACTTC. Translation: CASSLGIGVSSSYEQYF.

This rearrangement joins TRBV20-1 to TRBJ1-6; D is perhaps TRBD1 (6 bases). Trimming took off 2 bases at V and 9 bases at J, with 11 bases between the two ends. This CDR3 region has 13 residues. From germline, CDR1 is DFQATT and CDR2 SNEGSKA (reference sequence). This CDR3 reads CSARTGRSSPLHF. For the CDR3, the DNA is TGCAGTGCTAGAACAGGGAGGAGTTCACCCCTCCACTTT.

This chain joins TRBV3-1 and TRBJ2-3, with 13 bases matching TRBD2. The V and J ends lost 11 bases and 2 bases, in that order; junction bases with no gene match: 19. The germline gives CDR1 LGHDT, CDR2 YNNKEL (reference sequence). The CDR3 covers 19 residues. The DNA for the CDR3 is TGTGCCTGCACCCCGGGACACCGTGGACTAGCGGGAGACACAGATACGCAGTATTTT. Translating it yields CACTPGHRGLAGDTDTQYF.

This clonotype occurred a few times. This chain uses TRBV2 with TRBJ1-1; 10 nucleotides match TRBD1. The length of the CDR3 is 13 residues. The V segment lost 6 bases and the J segment 5 bases; nucleotides outside the gene matches: 3. The germline V gene has CDR1 SNHLY and CDR2 FYNNEI. This CDR3 reads CASRRTGGTEAFF. CDR3 DNA: TGTGCCAGCAGAAGGACAGGGGGAACTGAAGCTTTCTTT.

The chain has TRBV7-8 and TRBJ2-5, with TRBD1 matching over 9 bases. This CDR3 region has 16 residues. The germline gives CDR1 SGHVS, CDR2 FQNEAQ. With V trimmed by 3 bases and J by 4 bases, 9 bases remained unmatched. For the CDR3, the DNA is TGTGCCAGCAGCTTGTCCGGGACAGGGTCGGTAGAGACCCAGTACTTC. Amino acids: CASSLSGTGSVETQYF.

This clonotype was counted a few times. The CDR3: CASSPYTLQETQYF. CDR3 bases: TGTGCCAGCAGTCCCTATACCCTCCAAGAGACCCAGTACTTC. The chain is built from TRBV3-1 and TRBJ2-5; D remains ambiguous. Germline V lookup: CDR1 LGHDT, CDR2 YNNKEL (reference sequence). Deletions cut 6 bases from V and 1 base from J, with 12 bases between. CDR3 length equals 14 residues.

This clonotype was observed a few times. The CDR3 loop is CASSLILANQETQYF. The CDR3 coding sequence is TGTGCCAGCAGCTTGATCCTGGCCAACCAAGAGACCCAGTACTTC. The genes are TRBV5-4 and TRBJ2-5; D is undetermined. CDR3 size: 15 residues. V gave up 1 base and J gave up 0 bases, with 10 bases separating them. CDR1 and CDR2 from the germline V gene are SGHNT and YYREEE (reference sequence).

This clonotype has only a few counts. The genes are TRBV4-2 and TRBJ2-3; the match to TRBD2 covers 10 bases. This CDR3 region has 20 residues. J lost 8 bases, V lost 0 bases, and 20 bases had no gene match. Germline CDR1 and CDR2: LGHNA and YNFKEQ. The CDR3 DNA reads TGTGCCAGCAGCCAAGATGGTAGCGGGAGGATTAGTACAGAGGGTTTTACGCAGTATTTT. Amino acid sequence: CASSQDGSGRISTEGFTQYF.

This chain links TRBV20-1 with TRBJ2-5, with D tentatively TRBD1 or TRBD2 (7 bases each). V lost 6 bases, J lost 5 bases, and 13 bases lay in between. This CDR3 region has 12 residues. The germline V gene encodes CDR1 DFQATT and CDR2 SNEGSKA (reference sequence). The CDR3 protein is CSASGGGETQYF. DNA of the CDR3: TGCAGTGCCTCAGGGGGAGGGGAGACCCAGTACTTC.

The chain links TRBV9 to TRBJ2-5; 9 positions agree with TRBD1. Germline V gives CDR1 SGDLS, CDR2 YYNGEE. The V segment lost 1 base and the J segment 0 bases; nucleotides outside the gene matches: 4. The length of the CDR3 is 16 residues. DNA of the CDR3: TGTGCCAGCAGCGTATCCGGGACAGGGTACCAAGAGACCCAGTACTTC. This sequence encodes CASSVSGTGYQETQYF.

This clonotype was observed a handful of times. CDR3 sequence: CSAKGALAGDNEQFF. CDR3 nucleotides: TGCAGTGCTAAGGGGGCTCTAGCGGGAGACAATGAGCAGTTCTTC. The rearrangement uses TRBV20-1 and TRBJ2-1; 10 bases are a match to TRBD2. Trimming removed 4 bases from V and 5 bases from J; junction bases left unmatched: 8. The germline V gene encodes CDR1 DFQATT and CDR2 SNEGSKA (reference sequence). The CDR3 consists of 15 residues.

This clonotype was seen only a few times. This chain links TRBV20-1 with TRBJ1-6; D gene ambiguous. Trimming stripped 3 bases from V and 0 bases from J, with 3 bases between. Germline CDR1 reads DFQATT; CDR2 reads SNEGSKA (reference sequence). The CDR3 consists of 13 residues. CDR3 protein: CSASSSYNSPLHF. In DNA form, the CDR3 reads TGCAGTGCTAGTTCCTCCTATAATTCACCCCTCCACTTT.

The chain is built from TRBV28 and TRBJ2-7; 8 bases map to TRBD1. CDR3 length: 14 amino acids. Trimming at V came to 6 bases and at J to 5 bases, leaving 9 bases not matched to a gene. Germline values: CDR1 MDHEN, CDR2 SYDVKM. The CDR3 coding sequence is TGTGCCAGCAGCCTGGACAGGGCCCCCCACGAGCAGTACTTC. Translated, it gives CASSLDRAPHEQYF.

This clonotype was observed a few times. The V and J genes are TRBV20-1 and TRBJ2-1; D is possibly TRBD1 or TRBD2 (7 bases each). The V end lost 5 bases, the J end lost 10 bases, and 21 bases lay between the germline ends. Germline loops: CDR1 DFQATT, CDR2 SNEGSKA (reference sequence). This CDR3 contains 14 residues. CDR3 bases: TGCAGTGCTCCAGGGGGGGGCGGGAAAGGCGAGCAGTTCTTC. Translated, it gives CSAPGGGGKGEQFF.

The V and J genes are TRBV7-2 and TRBJ1-1; TRBD1 might be the D (5 bases). Trimming left V 5 bases short and J 3 bases short, with 16 bases between. The CDR3 has 15 residues. CDR1 is SGHTA and CDR2 is FQGNSA in the germline V gene. The CDR3: CASSPSRGGYTEAFF. As DNA, the CDR3 is TGTGCCAGCAGCCCGTCCCGGGGGGGGTACACTGAAGCTTTCTTT.

V usage is TRBV7-9 and J usage is TRBJ2-3; 10 positions match TRBD2. The junction had 4 bases not matched to a gene; V was cut back by 1 base and J by 0 bases. The CDR3 covers 17 residues. The V gene's germline CDR1 is SEHNR and CDR2 FQNEAQ (reference sequence). Here the CDR3 DNA reads TGTGCCAGCAGCTTAGTACTAGCGGGGACTAGCACAGATACGCAGTATTTT. Its protein is CASSLVLAGTSTDTQYF.